This T cell receptor (beta chain) comes out of a study of blood T cell repertoires in COVID-19. Study context: Acute and convalescent COVID-19 specimens originated in the United States, Italy and Spain.

The protocol was immunoSEQ multiplex PCR, while the TCRdb copy is restricted to in-frame clones and leaves out a portion. The sample has about 98,000 clones; roughly 85% are singletons. CDR1 is SNHLY, CDR2 FYNNEI, per germline. V lost 6 bases and J lost 5, with 6 bases in between. The length of the CDR3 is 11 residues. Sequenced material: peripheral blood. The receptor was isolated from a man in his fifties or sixties with active COVID-19. This chain connects TRBV2 to TRBJ2-3; D remains ambiguous. The CDR3 nucleotides read TGTGCCAGCAGCCTTAAAGATACGCAGTATTTT. Translated: CASSLKDTQYF. The full variable domain, in which reference TRBV2 and TRBJ2-3 provide the parts outside the CDR3, is EPEVTQTPSHQVTQMGQEVILRCVPISNHLYFYWYRQILGQKVEFLVSFYNNEISEKSEIFDDQFSVERPDGSNFTLKIRSTKLEDSAMYFCASSLKDTQYFGPGTRLTVL.